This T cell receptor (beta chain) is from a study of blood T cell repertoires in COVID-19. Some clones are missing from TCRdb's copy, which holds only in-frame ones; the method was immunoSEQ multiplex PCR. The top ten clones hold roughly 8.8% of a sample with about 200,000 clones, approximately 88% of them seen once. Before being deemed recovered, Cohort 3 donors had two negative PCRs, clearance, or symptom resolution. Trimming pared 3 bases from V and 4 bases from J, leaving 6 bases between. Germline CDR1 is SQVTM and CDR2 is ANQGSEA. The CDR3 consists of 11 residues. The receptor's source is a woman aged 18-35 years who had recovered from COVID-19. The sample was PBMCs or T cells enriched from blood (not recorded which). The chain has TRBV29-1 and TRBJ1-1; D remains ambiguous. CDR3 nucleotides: TGCAGCGTTGATAGCAGCACTGAAGCTTTCTTT. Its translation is CSVDSSTEAFF.